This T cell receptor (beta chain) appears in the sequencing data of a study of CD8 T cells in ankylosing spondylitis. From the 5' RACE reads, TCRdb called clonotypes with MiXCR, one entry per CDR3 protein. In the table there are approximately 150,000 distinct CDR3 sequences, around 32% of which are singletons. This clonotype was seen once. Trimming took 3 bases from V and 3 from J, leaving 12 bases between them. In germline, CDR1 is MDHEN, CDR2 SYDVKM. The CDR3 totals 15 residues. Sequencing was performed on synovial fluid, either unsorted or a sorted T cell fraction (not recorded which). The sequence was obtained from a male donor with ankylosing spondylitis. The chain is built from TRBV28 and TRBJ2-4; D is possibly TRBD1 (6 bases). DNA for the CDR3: TGTGCCAGCAGTTTTCAGGGGACGGTCAAAAACATTCAGTACTTC. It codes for CASSFQGTVKNIQYF.